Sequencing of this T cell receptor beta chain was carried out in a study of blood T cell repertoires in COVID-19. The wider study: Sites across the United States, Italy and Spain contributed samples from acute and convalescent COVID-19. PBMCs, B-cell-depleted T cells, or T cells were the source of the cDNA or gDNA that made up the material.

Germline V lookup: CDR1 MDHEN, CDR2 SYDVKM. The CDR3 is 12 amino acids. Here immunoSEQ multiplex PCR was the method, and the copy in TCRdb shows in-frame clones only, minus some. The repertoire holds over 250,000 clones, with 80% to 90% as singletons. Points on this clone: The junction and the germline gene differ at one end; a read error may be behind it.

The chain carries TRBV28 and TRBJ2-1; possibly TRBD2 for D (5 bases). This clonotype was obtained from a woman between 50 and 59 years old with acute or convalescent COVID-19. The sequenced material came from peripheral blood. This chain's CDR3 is CASSLLAGEHFF. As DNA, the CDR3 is TGTGCCAGCAGTTTATTAGCCGGGGAGCACTTCTTC.